This T cell receptor beta chain originates from a study of beta chain features in type 1 diabetes. Study summary: Analysis included around 110,000,000 sorted cells drawn from all samples. Study-wide results and limits: In type 1 diabetes patients, VDJ junctions had fewer insertions; deletions at these junctions were more frequent. Patients with Type 1 diabetes showed moderately but significantly shorter TCRB CDR3s in all four CD4+ subsets.

The authors reverse transcribed all of the isolated RNA, so sequencing captured expressed TCRB transcripts. Profiling relied on immunoSEQ multiplex PCR, and the TCRdb table lists in-frame clones only, not all of them. The sample lists 400,000 or so clones; roughly 9.8% were seen once. Trimming stripped 2 bases from V and 1 base from J, with 11 bases between. The germline V gene has CDR1 SGHAT and CDR2 FQNNGV. This CDR3 has 15 amino acids. Every donor had blood drawn once into heparin, approximately 120 mL on average. Sorted CD4+ subsets: naive, central memory, regulatory, stem cell-like memory (CD45RO/CCR7/CD25/CD127/CD95/CD27 panel). Turning to this clone: Its specificity is not known.

The clonotype comes from a man aged 30-40 years with type 1 diabetes. The sample comprised central memory CD4+ T cells from blood. This rearrangement joins TRBV11-2 to TRBJ1-1, with unresolved D. This CDR3 reads CASSLSKGQNTEAFF. The CDR3 nucleotides are TGTGCCAGCAGCTTATCAAAGGGTCAGAACACTGAAGCTTTCTTT.